Listed here are 32 T cell receptor beta chains from one sample, sequenced in a study of cytomegalovirus exposure and HLA in healthy donors. Assay used: immunoSEQ multiplex PCR; TCRdb lists only in-frame clones, some missing. The sample lists over 200,000 clones, approximately 82% occurring once. The specimen sequenced was PBMCs. These TCRs come from a woman under 30 in good health and CMV-seronegative.

This chain connects TRBV18 to TRBJ2-5; D call uncertain. Between the trimmed V and J ends, which lost 8 bases and 3 bases, there was a span of 7 bases. The CDR3 has 11 residues. From germline, CDR1 is KGHSH and CDR2 LQKENI. CDR3 DNA sequence: TGTGCCAGCCGGGTGGAAGAGACCCAGTACTTC. The encoded protein is CASRVEETQYF. Filled out from reference TRBV18 and TRBJ2-5, the complete variable domain reads NAGVMQNPRHLVRRRGQEARLRCSPMKGHSHVYWYRQLPEEGLKFMVYLQKENIIDESGMPKERFSAEFPKEGPSILRIQQVVRGDSAAYFCASRVEETQYFGPGTRLLVL.

The chain couples TRBV7-8 to TRBJ2-7, with TRBD1 matching over 9 bases. J lost 3 bases, V lost 4 bases, and 7 bases had no gene match. CDR1 is SGHVS, CDR2 FQNEAQ, per germline. This CDR3 is built from 15 residues. CDR3 in DNA: TGTGCCAGCAGCTCCCAGAGGGACAGGGTCTACGAGCAGTACTTC. This sequence encodes CASSSQRDRVYEQYF.

The chain employs TRBV7-8 and TRBJ2-1; TRBD2 matches 11 bases. The CDR3 has 15 residues. Per germline, CDR1 SGHVS and CDR2 FQNEAQ. The trim removed 5 bases at V and 10 bases at J, leaving 10 bases unmatched. The CDR3 loop is CASSPWLAGGGEQFF. The CDR3 DNA is TGTGCCAGCAGCCCCTGGCTAGCGGGAGGAGGGGAGCAGTTCTTC.

The sample holds one count of this clone. The V gene is TRBV7-6, the J gene TRBJ2-6; D not certain. The V and J ends lost 4 bases and 0 bases respectively, with 13 bases between them. This CDR3 has 17 amino acids. The V gene's germline CDR1 is SGHVS and CDR2 FNYEAQ. CDR3 sequence (DNA): TGTGCCAGCAGCTCTGAACTCCTCGCCTCTGGGGCCAACGTCCTGACTTTC. This sequence encodes CASSSELLASGANVLTF.

The CDR3 bases are TGTGCCAGCAGCCTCCGGGTTGGAGTAGCGGGGAACAATGAGCAGTTCTTC. Residues: CASSLRVGVAGNNEQFF. This chain uses TRBV5-4 with TRBJ2-1; 8 nucleotides agree with TRBD2. In germline, CDR1 is SGHNT, CDR2 YYREEE (reference sequence). V dropped 4 bases and J dropped 5; count of bases not matched to a gene: 14. This CDR3 has 17 amino acids.

The CDR3 here is CASSQEVRPAANTGELFF. For the CDR3, the DNA is TGCGCCAGCAGCCAAGAAGTCAGGCCTGCCGCGAACACCGGGGAGCTGTTTTTT. The chain joins TRBV4-1 to TRBJ2-2; no clear D. V was cut by 0 bases and J by 0 bases, with 14 bases left in between. The CDR3 loop spans 18 amino acids. The germline gives CDR1 MGHRA, CDR2 YSYEKL.

The chain carries TRBV6-6 and TRBJ2-1; 8 positions agree with TRBD1. The CDR3 is made up of 15 amino acids. The V segment lost 5 bases and the J segment 6 bases; nucleotides outside the gene matches: 9. CDR1 MNHNY and CDR2 SVGAGI come from the germline V gene (reference sequence). The CDR3 DNA is TGTGCCAGCAGTCCTCCCCGGGACAGGACCAATGAGCAGTTCTTC. Protein: CASSPPRDRTNEQFF.

The genes are TRBV30 and TRBJ1-5; D might be TRBD1 (5 bases). The V gene lost 5 bases and the J gene lost 3 bases, with 14 bases spanning the gap. Germline lookup yields CDR1 GTSNPN and CDR2 SVGIG (reference sequence). The CDR3 length is 14 residues. CDR3: CAWGLGAPNQPQHF. The CDR3 bases are TGTGCCTGGGGGCTTGGGGCCCCCAATCAGCCCCAGCATTTT.

The chain joins TRBV19 to TRBJ2-4, with 7 bases aligning to TRBD1. CDR1 and CDR2 (germline): LNHDA, SQIVND (reference sequence). J gave up 4 bases and V 7 bases, and 7 bases lay outside the gene matches. The CDR3 is 14 residues long. CDR3 region: CASTTGAAKNIQYF. The DNA of the CDR3 is TGTGCCAGTACCACAGGGGCTGCTAAAAACATTCAGTACTTC.

The chain recombines TRBV28 with TRBJ2-7, with 7 nucleotides matching TRBD1. The CDR3 is 15 amino acids. V lost 3 bases and J lost 7; bases outside the gene matches: 12. Germline V CDR1 and CDR2: MDHEN, SYDVKM. In DNA form, the CDR3 reads TGTGCCAGCAGTTTGACAGGGACCAGGGCCAGGGAGCAGTACTTC. This gives the protein CASSLTGTRAREQYF.

This chain links TRBV28 with TRBJ2-7; TRBD2 might be the D (6 bases). The V gene's germline CDR1 is MDHEN and CDR2 SYDVKM. The CDR3 sequence is 11 residues long. Deletions cut 11 bases from V and 4 bases from J, with 12 bases between. In DNA, the CDR3 is TGTGCCGGGGGGAGGTCGTACGAGCAGTACTTC. Its translation: CAGGRSYEQYF.

This chain links TRBV5-4 with TRBJ2-5; 7 bases match TRBD2. V gave up 4 bases and J gave up 4 bases; unmatched junction bases: 16. Germline CDR1 SGHNT, CDR2 YYREEE (reference sequence). The CDR3 is 17 residues long. DNA of the CDR3: TGTGCCAGCAGCGGGGACGGTAGCGGCGGGAGTGCAGAGACCCAGTACTTC. This codes for CASSGDGSGGSAETQYF.

The chain links TRBV5-4 to TRBJ1-1; a possible D gene is TRBD1 (6 bases). Germline V CDR1 and CDR2: SGHNT, YYREEE (reference sequence). Between the trimmed V and J ends, which lost 5 bases and 0 bases, there was a span of 11 bases. This CDR3 region has 14 residues. CDR3 nucleotides: TGTGCCAGCAGTCCGGACAGTGTGAACACTGAAGCTTTCTTT. This sequence encodes CASSPDSVNTEAFF.

The rearrangement joins TRBV28 to TRBJ1-5; no clear D gene. The CDR3 length is 14 residues. The V gene's germline CDR1 is MDHEN and CDR2 SYDVKM. Between the trimmed V and J ends, which lost 3 bases and 1 base, there was a span of 7 bases. The chain's CDR3 is CASSLIGSNQPQHF. DNA of the CDR3: TGTGCCAGCAGTTTGATTGGGAGCAATCAGCCCCAGCATTTT.

In its sample, this clone was seen once. The rearrangement uses TRBV7-9 and TRBJ2-6; TRBD2 might be the D (6 bases). This CDR3 has 16 residues. CDR1 and CDR2 (germline): SEHNR, FQNEAQ (reference sequence). Trimming left V 0 bases short and J 4 bases short, with 10 bases between. The CDR3 bases are TGTGCCAGCAGCTTAGCTGGAGGGGTAGGGGCCAACGTCCTGACTTTC. The encoded protein is CASSLAGGVGANVLTF.

The V and J genes are TRBV10-2 and TRBJ1-2; TRBD1 matches at 7 bases. The germline gives CDR1 WSHSY, CDR2 SAAADI. The CDR3 contains 14 residues. Losses at the gene ends were 7 bases for V and 0 bases for J; bases not matched to a gene: 5. CDR3 amino acids: CASKGTATNYGYTF. The CDR3 DNA follows: TGCGCCAGCAAGGGGACAGCTACTAACTATGGCTACACCTTC.

This clone showed up just a few times. The same CDR3 can be traced to other DNA sequences in this sample. V is TRBV2 and J is TRBJ2-2; the D is unclear. Trimming cost V 0 bases and J 2 bases, with 4 bases left between them. This CDR3 contains 14 residues. In germline, CDR1 is SNHLY, CDR2 FYNNEI. As DNA, the CDR3 is TGTGCCAGCAGTGAAGCCGGAAACACCGGGGAGCTGTTTTTT. Translated: CASSEAGNTGELFF.

This clone was detected only once. The chain uses TRBV6-1 and TRBJ2-7, with D possibly being TRBD2 (5 bases). Germline assignment: CDR1 MNHNS and CDR2 SASEGT. The CDR3 length is 15 residues. The V gene lost 1 base and the J gene lost 2 bases, with 12 bases spanning the gap. CDR3 residues: CASSEDPGSAYEQYF. The CDR3 DNA sequence: TGTGCCAGCAGTGAAGACCCGGGAAGCGCCTACGAGCAGTACTTC.

The chain is built from TRBV6-1 and TRBJ1-5; 7 positions agree with TRBD1. V trimming: 7 bases; J trimming: 0 bases; junction bases outside the gene matches: 6. The CDR3 runs to 15 residues. Germline V gene sequence: CDR1 MNHNS, CDR2 SASEGT. The CDR3 bases are TGTGCCAGCACCAAGACAGGGAATAGCAATCAGCCCCAGCATTTT. It translates to CASTKTGNSNQPQHF.

This chain joins TRBV2 and TRBJ1-1; tentatively, D is TRBD1 (5 bases). The CDR3 sequence is 14 residues long. Germline loops: CDR1 SNHLY, CDR2 FYNNEI. Trimming cost V 6 bases and J 6 bases, with 17 bases left between them. The CDR3 reads CASRPGPRFSEAFF. DNA for the CDR3: TGTGCCAGCAGGCCGGGACCAAGATTTTCTGAAGCTTTCTTT.

This chain connects TRBV7-9 to TRBJ1-2; the match to TRBD1 covers 8 bases. Losses at the gene ends were 4 bases for V and 3 bases for J; bases not matched to a gene: 10. The CDR3 loop spans 16 amino acids. The germline CDR1 and CDR2 sequences are SEHNR and FQNEAQ (reference sequence). The CDR3 bases are TGTGCCAGCAGCTCAACTCTAGGACAGGGCGACTATGGCTACACCTTC. This encodes CASSSTLGQGDYGYTF.

This clone was counted a few times. The rearrangement joins TRBV10-1 to TRBJ2-2, with 7 bases matching TRBD1. The CDR3 is 15 residues long. J gave up 3 bases and V 2 bases, and 3 bases lay outside the gene matches. Germline-derived CDR1 and CDR2 are WNHNN and SYGVQD (reference sequence). The CDR3 loop reads CASSEGDRDTGELFF. The CDR3 DNA reads TGCGCCAGCAGTGAGGGGGACAGAGACACCGGGGAGCTGTTTTTT.

This clone has just one count. This chain links TRBV19 with TRBJ1-5; D ambiguous. Germline CDR1 is LNHDA and CDR2 is SQIVND (reference sequence). Trimming pared 2 bases from V and 0 bases from J, leaving 14 bases between. CDR3 size: 17 residues. The chain's CDR3 is CASSIIWKGYSNQPQHF. CDR3 DNA: TGTGCCAGTAGTATAATCTGGAAGGGTTATAGCAATCAGCCCCAGCATTTT.

This clone was counted only a few times. The chain links TRBV2 to TRBJ2-7; D is unclear. The germline CDR1 and CDR2 sequences are SNHLY and FYNNEI. The germline V and J ends were trimmed by 4 bases and 3 bases, with 10 bases remaining between them. The CDR3 length is 13 residues. The CDR3 loop is CASSGDSLYEQYF. The DNA for the CDR3 is TGTGCCAGCAGTGGAGATTCCCTCTACGAGCAGTACTTC.

The V call is TRBV2, the J call TRBJ2-5; 8 bases map to TRBD1. The germline gives CDR1 SNHLY, CDR2 FYNNEI. The V segment lost 6 bases and the J segment 10 bases; nucleotides outside the gene matches: 7. The CDR3 is made up of 12 amino acids. CDR3 residues: CASRTDRVVQYF. The CDR3 bases are TGTGCCAGCAGGACGGACAGGGTGGTCCAGTACTTC.

The chain is built from TRBV5-6 and TRBJ1-5; TRBD1 aligns across 9 bases. After removal of 4 bases from V and 5 bases from J, the junction contained 4 bases not matched to a gene. The CDR3 length is 14 residues. Germline values: CDR1 SGHDT, CDR2 YYEEEE. CDR3 residues: CASSAGTGHQPQHF. Written as DNA, the CDR3 is TGTGCCAGCAGCGCAGGGACAGGGCATCAGCCCCAGCATTTT.

CDR3 in DNA: TGCAGCGTTGAAGATCCAGCAGAGGACTCCTATGGCTACACCTTC. Encoded protein: CSVEDPAEDSYGYTF. This chain joins TRBV29-1 and TRBJ1-2; D is undetermined. V was clipped by 0 bases and J by 4 bases, with 15 bases between them. The germline V gene encodes CDR1 SQVTM and CDR2 ANQGSEA. CDR3 length: 15 amino acids.

The table lists this clone with a few counts. This chain connects TRBV9 to TRBJ2-7, with TRBD2 matching over 10 bases. V was clipped by 0 bases and J by 6 bases; unmatched bases: 3. The V gene's germline CDR1 is SGDLS and CDR2 YYNGEE. There are 14 residues in the CDR3. The CDR3 reads CASSVGVAGGEQYF. CDR3 coding DNA: TGTGCCAGCAGCGTAGGAGTAGCGGGAGGCGAGCAGTACTTC.

CDR3 sequence reads: CASSLLGYRDNEQFF. The DNA of the CDR3 is TGCGCCAGCAGCTTGCTCGGGTACCGAGACAATGAGCAGTTCTTC. The V and J genes are TRBV5-1 and TRBJ2-1; D is uncertain. Trimming pared 1 base from V and 5 bases from J, leaving 13 bases between. This CDR3 spans 15 amino acids. CDR1 and CDR2 (germline): SGHRS, YFSETQ. Variable domain in full (rest from reference TRBV5-1 and TRBJ2-1): KAGVTQTPRYLIKTRGQQVTLSCSPISGHRSVSWYQQTPGQGLQFLFEYFSETQRNKGNFPGRFSGRQFSNSRSEMNVSTLELGDSALYLCASSLLGYRDNEQFFGPGTRLTVL.

V is TRBV30 and J is TRBJ2-5, with 8 bases aligning to TRBD1. The CDR3 runs to 11 residues. The V gene's germline CDR1 is GTSNPN and CDR2 SVGIG (reference sequence). Unmatched junction bases numbered 1, after V lost 0 bases and J lost 10 bases. DNA of the CDR3: TGTGCCTGGAGTGTACAGGGGGACCAGTACTTC. Protein: CAWSVQGDQYF.

The chain employs TRBV6-1 and TRBJ1-5; D is ambiguous. The CDR3 loop spans 13 amino acids. Germline CDR1 is MNHNS and CDR2 is SASEGT. The V gene lost 6 bases and the J gene lost 7 bases, with 13 bases spanning the gap. The CDR3 reads CASSPTLGQPQHF. The CDR3, as DNA: TGTGCCAGCAGCCCTACTCTGGGCCAGCCCCAGCATTTT.

V is TRBV5-1 and J is TRBJ1-1; D remains ambiguous. Germline V gene sequence: CDR1 SGHRS, CDR2 YFSETQ. The ends were cut back, 1 base at V and 4 bases at J, with 11 bases in the middle. This CDR3 has 14 residues. In DNA, the CDR3 is TGCGCCAGCAGCTTGCCGGCCTCGGGCACTGAAGCTTTCTTT. This codes for CASSLPASGTEAFF. Looking up the rest from reference TRBV5-1 and TRBJ1-1 gives the full variable domain: KAGVTQTPRYLIKTRGQQVTLSCSPISGHRSVSWYQQTPGQGLQFLFEYFSETQRNKGNFPGRFSGRQFSNSRSEMNVSTLELGDSALYLCASSLPASGTEAFFGQGTRLTVV.